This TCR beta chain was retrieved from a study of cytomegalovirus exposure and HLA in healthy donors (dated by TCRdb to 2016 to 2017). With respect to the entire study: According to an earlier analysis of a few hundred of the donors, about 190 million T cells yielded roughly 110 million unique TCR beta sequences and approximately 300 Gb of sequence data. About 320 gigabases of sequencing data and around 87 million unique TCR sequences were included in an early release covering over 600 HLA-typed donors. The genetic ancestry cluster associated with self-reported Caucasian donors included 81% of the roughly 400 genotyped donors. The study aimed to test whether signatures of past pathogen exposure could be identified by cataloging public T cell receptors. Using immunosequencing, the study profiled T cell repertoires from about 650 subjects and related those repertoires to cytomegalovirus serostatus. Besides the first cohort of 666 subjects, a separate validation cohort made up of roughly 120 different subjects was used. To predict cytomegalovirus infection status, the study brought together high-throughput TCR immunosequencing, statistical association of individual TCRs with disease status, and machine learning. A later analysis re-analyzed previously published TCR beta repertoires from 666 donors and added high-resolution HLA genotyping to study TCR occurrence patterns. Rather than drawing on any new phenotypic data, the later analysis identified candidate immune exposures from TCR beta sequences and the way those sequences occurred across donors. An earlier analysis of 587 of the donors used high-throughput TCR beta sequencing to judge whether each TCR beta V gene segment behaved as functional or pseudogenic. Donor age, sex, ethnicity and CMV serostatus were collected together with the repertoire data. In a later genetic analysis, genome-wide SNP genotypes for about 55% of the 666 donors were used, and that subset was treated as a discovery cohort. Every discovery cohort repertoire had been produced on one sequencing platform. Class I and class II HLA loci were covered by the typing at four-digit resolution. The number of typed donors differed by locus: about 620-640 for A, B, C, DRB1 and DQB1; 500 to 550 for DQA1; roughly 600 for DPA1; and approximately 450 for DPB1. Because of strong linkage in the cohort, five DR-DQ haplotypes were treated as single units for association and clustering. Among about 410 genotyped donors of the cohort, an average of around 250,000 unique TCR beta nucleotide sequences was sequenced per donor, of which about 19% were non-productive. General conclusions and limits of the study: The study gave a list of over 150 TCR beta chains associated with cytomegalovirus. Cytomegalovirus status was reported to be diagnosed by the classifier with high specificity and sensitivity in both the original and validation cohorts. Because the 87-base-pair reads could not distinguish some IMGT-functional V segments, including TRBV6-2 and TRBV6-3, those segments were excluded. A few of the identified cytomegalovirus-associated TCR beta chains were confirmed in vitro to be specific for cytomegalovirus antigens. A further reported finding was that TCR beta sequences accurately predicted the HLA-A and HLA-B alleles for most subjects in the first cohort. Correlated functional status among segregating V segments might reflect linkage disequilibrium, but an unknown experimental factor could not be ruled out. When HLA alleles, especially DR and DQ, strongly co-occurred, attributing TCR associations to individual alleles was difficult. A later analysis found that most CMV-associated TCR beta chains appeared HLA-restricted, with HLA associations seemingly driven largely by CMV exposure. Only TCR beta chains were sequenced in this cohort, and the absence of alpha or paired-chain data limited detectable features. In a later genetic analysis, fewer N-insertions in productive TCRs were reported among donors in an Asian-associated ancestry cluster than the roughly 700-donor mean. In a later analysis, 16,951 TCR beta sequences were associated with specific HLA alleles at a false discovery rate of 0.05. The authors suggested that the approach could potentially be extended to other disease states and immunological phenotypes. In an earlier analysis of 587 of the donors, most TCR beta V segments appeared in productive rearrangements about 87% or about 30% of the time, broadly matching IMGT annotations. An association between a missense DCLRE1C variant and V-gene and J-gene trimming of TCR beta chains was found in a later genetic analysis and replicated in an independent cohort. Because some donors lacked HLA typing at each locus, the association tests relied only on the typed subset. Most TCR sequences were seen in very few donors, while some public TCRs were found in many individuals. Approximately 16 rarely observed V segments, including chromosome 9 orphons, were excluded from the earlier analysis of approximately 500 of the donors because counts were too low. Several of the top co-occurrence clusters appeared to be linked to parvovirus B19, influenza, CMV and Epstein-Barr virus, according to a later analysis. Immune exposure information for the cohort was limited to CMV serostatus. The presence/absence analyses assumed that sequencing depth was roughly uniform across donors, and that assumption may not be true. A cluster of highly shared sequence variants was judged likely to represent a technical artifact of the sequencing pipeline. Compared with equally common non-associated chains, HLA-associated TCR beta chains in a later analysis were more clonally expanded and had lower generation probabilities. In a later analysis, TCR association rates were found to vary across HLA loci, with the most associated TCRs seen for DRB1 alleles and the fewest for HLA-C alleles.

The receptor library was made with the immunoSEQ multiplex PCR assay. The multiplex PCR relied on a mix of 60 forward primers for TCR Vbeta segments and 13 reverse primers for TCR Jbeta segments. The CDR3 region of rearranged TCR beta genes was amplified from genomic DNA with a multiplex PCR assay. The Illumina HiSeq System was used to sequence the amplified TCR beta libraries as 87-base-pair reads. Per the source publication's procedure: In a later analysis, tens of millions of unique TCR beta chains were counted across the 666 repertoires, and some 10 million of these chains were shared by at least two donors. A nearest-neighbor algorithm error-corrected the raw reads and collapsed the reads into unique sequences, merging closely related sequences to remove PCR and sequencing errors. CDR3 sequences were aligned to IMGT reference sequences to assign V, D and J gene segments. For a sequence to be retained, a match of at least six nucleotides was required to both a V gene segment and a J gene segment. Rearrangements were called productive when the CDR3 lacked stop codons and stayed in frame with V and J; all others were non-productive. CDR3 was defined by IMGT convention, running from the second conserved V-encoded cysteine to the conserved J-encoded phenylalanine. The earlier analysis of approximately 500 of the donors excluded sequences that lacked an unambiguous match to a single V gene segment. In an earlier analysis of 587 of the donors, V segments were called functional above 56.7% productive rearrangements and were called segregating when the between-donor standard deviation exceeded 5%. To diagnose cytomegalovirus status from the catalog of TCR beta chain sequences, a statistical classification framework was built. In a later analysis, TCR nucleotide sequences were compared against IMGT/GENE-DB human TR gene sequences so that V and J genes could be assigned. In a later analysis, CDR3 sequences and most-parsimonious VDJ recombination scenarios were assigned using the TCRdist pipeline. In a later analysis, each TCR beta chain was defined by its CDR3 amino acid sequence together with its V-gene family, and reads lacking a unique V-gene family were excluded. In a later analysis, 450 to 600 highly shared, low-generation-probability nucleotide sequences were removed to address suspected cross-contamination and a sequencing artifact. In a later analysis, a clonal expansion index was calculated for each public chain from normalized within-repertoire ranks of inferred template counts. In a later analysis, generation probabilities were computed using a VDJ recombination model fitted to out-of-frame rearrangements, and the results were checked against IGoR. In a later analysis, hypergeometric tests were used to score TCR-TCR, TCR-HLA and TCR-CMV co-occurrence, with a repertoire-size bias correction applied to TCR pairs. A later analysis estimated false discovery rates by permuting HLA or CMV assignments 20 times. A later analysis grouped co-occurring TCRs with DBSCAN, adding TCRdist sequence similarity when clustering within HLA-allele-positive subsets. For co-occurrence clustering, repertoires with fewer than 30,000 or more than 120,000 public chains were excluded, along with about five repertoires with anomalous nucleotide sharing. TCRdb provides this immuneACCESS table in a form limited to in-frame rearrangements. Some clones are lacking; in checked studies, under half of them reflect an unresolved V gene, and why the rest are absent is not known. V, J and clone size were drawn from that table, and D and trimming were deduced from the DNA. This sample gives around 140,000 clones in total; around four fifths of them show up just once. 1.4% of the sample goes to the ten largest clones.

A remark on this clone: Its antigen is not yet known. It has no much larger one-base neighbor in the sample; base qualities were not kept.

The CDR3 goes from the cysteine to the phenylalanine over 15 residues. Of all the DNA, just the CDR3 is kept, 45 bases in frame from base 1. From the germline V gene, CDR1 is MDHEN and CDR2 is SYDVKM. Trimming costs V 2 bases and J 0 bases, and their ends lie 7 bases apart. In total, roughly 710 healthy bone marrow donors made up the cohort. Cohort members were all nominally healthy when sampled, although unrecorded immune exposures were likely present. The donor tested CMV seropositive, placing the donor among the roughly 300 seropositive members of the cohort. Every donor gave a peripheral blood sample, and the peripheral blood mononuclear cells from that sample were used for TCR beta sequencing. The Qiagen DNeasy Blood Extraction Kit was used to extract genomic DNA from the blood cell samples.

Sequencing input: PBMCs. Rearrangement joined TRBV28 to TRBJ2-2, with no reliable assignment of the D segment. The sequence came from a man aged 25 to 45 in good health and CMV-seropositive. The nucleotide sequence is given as TGTGCCAGCAGTTTACCGTTCGCGAACACCGGGGAGCTGTTTTTT. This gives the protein CASSLPFANTGELFF.